This T cell receptor beta chain stems from a study of vaccination and CD4 T cells after COVID-19. Study background: Convalescent patients were SARS-CoV-2 positive by nasal swab PCR; fewer than 10 mild, one severe.

Cultured CD4+ T-cell DNA underwent Oncomine TCR Beta short-read sequencing. It was cultured CD4+ T cells from which genomic DNA was extracted. TCRdb called the PCR reads again in MiXCR, with one record for every CDR3 protein. Of approximately 17,000 distinct CDR3 sequences in the sample, roughly 50% were seen once. Whole-study findings and limits: A comparatively limited set of convalescent patients was examined, with no early post-infection timepoints.

The ends were cut back, 4 bases at V and 1 base at J, with 4 bases in the middle. The CDR3 is 11 amino acids. Germline V gene sequence: CDR1 DFQATT, CDR2 SNEGSKA (reference sequence). Treatment reported: approximately nine-day PBMC culture with coronavirus spike peptide pools or control peptides (ViraFEST assay). Comments on this clonotype: Its target is unknown.

V is TRBV20-1 and J is TRBJ1-1; no firm D call. The clonotype was recovered from a human donor who had recovered from COVID-19. Material: CD4+ T cells from blood, cultured in vitro. The CDR3 here is CSAKENTEAFF. As DNA, the CDR3 is TGCAGTGCTAAGGAGAACACTGAAGCTTTCTTT.